Described below is a single TCR beta chain sequence and its context. The antigen is not known. The table came from immunoSEQ multiplex PCR; TCRdb's copy has only in-frame clones and leaves some out. The data show 130,000 or so clones, nearly 95% seen once. These data originate in a study of T cell responses to AZD1222 COVID-19 vaccine. Study-level background: Combined were second doses at about 4 or about 12 weeks. General study results and limits: Repertoires in all cases were sampled only once the peak T cell response had passed. Clonal diversity may have been underestimated, and the donors were mostly white British, with more females than males.

The CDR3 is 14 residues long. V shed 4 bases and J shed 2 bases, with 8 bases lying between them. Germline CDR1 is SGHTA and CDR2 is FQGNSA. This clonotype originated in an adult in good health. Source: peripheral blood, taken on day 0 of AZD1222 vaccination. The chain combines TRBV7-2 with TRBJ1-4, with D possibly matching TRBD1 (6 bases). This chain's CDR3 is CASSSRGTNEKLFF. The CDR3 DNA is TGTGCCAGCAGCTCGAGGGGGACTAATGAAAAACTGTTTTTT.